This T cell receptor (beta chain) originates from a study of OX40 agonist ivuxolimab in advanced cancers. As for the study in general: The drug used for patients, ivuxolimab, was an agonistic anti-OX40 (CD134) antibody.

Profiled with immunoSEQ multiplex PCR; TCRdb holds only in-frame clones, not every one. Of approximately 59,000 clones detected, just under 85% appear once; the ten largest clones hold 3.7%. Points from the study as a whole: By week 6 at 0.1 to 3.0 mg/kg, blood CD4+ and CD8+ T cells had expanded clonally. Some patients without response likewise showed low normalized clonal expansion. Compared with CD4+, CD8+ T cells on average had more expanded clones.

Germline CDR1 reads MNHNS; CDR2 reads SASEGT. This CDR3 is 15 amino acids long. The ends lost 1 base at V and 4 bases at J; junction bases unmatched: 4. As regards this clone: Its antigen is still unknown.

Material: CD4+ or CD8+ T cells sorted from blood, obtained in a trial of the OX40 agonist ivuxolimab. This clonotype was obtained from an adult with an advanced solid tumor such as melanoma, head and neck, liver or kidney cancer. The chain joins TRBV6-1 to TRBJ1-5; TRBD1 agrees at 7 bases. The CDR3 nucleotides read TGTGCCAGCAGTGAAGGTGGGACAGATAATCAGCCCCAGCATTTT. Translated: CASSEGGTDNQPQHF.